This T cell receptor beta chain is from a study of shared clonotypes between healthy human individuals. As for the study in general: Three CD4 naive, three CD4 memory, two CD8 naive and one CD8 memory plate were used per donor.

Naive CD8 cells lacked CD45RO and underwent positive selection for CCR7, leaving out terminally differentiated effector memory CD45RA+ cells. Findings and limits, study-wide: A handful of donors showed sharing of around 5% of naive CD4 clonotypes.

Each PCR replicate from the sorted subsets contained 200 to 250 ng DNA, which is tens of thousands of T cell genomes. This table comes from immunoSEQ multiplex PCR, and its TCRdb copy is limited to in-frame clones, with some not included. This sample has roughly 1,800,000 clones, with just under 95% found just once. For this clone: The antigen is undetermined. Its ends do not fully match the called genes, so a read error is possible.

CDR1 is SGHAT, CDR2 FQNNGV, per germline. CDR3 length: 13 residues. What was sequenced was naive CD8+ T cells sorted from blood. The receptor comes from a man between 18 and 35 years old in good health. The rearrangement uses TRBV11-2 and TRBJ2-3; D is perhaps TRBD1 or TRBD2 (6 bases each). In DNA form, the CDR3 reads TGTGCCAGCAGTTTAGGGGGGCCAGATACGCAGTATTTT. Translation: CASSLGGPDTQYF. The variable domain in full, with the rest retrieved from reference TRBV11-2 and TRBJ2-3, is EAGVAQSPRYKIIEKRQSVAFWCNPISGHATLYWYQQILGQGPKLLIQFQNNGVVDDSQLPKDRFSAERLKGVDSTLKIQPAKLEDSAVYLCASSLGGPDTQYFGPGTRLTVL.